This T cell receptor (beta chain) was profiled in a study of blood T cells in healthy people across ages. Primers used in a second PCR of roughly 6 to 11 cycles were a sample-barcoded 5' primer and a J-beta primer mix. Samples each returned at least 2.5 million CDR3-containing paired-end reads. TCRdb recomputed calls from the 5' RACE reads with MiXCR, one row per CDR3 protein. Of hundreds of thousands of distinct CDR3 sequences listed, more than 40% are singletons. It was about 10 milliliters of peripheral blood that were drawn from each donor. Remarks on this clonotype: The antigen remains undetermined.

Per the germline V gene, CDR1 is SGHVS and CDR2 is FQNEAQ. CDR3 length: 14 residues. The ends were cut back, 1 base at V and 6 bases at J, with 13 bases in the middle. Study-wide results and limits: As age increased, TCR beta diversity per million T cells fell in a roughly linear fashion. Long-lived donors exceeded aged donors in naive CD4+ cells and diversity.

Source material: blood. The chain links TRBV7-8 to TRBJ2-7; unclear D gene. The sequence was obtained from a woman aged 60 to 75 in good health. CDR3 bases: TGTGCCAGCAGCTTAGAGGCAGAACCTGGCGAGCAGTACTTC. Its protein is CASSLEAEPGEQYF.